This note documents a single T cell receptor (beta chain) sequence. Its antigen is currently unknown. CDR1 is DFQATT, CDR2 SNEGSKA, per germline (reference sequence). The CDR3 loop spans 15 amino acids. The V gene lost 5 bases and the J gene lost 0 bases, with 14 bases spanning the gap. This record comes from a study of T-cell reconstitution after alpha-beta-depleted transplantation in children. Researchers prepared the TCRbeta library using unique molecular identifiers, the study reports. TCRdb re-derived calls from the PCR reads in MiXCR, one entry per CDR3 protein. Found here are about 980,000 distinct CDR3 sequences, about 29% of them singletons; the top ten hold 28%. Notes on the study in general: Reportedly, alpha-beta T cells present about two months post-transplant originated from several hundred expanded clones of graft origin. Newly made T cells mostly supplied T-cell counts and diversity one year after transplant.

The source material was PBMCs, mostly from graft donor cells, sampled 360 days after TCRalphabeta/CD19-depleted stem cell transplant. This chain connects TRBV20-1 to TRBJ2-1; D is perhaps TRBD2 (6 bases). This receptor was identified in a boy in the first two years of life who had a stem cell transplant for SCID, so the T cells may come from the graft donor. CDR3 region: CSAAPGLRSYNEQFF. The DNA for the CDR3 is TGCAGTGCTGCCCCGGGACTCCGCTCCTACAATGAGCAGTTCTTC.